This TCR beta chain was captured by sequencing in a study of T cell responses to AZD1222 COVID-19 vaccine. Study outcomes and limitations: The reported proportion of spike-specific TCRs targeting unmutated variant regions was nearly half. The span of vaccine-associated CD4 TCRs extended across spike, with dominance at 160-218 and 743-854. Donors in the cohort were predominantly white British and more often female, and clonal diversity was possibly underestimated.

The sample holds one count of this clone. Its antigen is undetermined. Here immunoSEQ multiplex PCR was the method, and the copy in TCRdb shows in-frame clones only, minus some. The sample shows about 120,000 clones, approximately 86% of them seen only once. Analyses pooled second doses at about 4 or about 12 weeks. Germline V gene sequence: CDR1 LNHDA, CDR2 SQIVND (reference sequence). CDR3 size: 14 residues. The germline V and J ends were trimmed by 0 bases and 0 bases, with 5 bases remaining between them. Sequenced here: peripheral blood, sampled 28 days after the second AZD1222 dose. The chain couples TRBV19 to TRBJ1-2; unclear D gene. This clonotype was obtained from an adult who received the AZD1222 COVID-19 vaccine. The CDR3 loop reads CASSIEPANYGYTF. The CDR3 DNA reads as TGTGCCAGTAGTATAGAACCAGCTAACTATGGCTACACCTTC.